These 30 T cell receptor beta chains came from one sample sequenced in a study of metastatic and nonmetastatic thyroid tumors. No treatment had been given to any patient before thyroid surgery. TCRdb re-clonotyped the PCR reads through MiXCR. The table lists 7,500 to 9,500 clones, approximately 23% of them singletons. Sequencing was carried out using tumor tissue. The source is a female donor with papillary thyroid cancer or a benign thyroid nodule (not recorded which). Some clones in this sample may be carry-over from other donors' samples.

The V and J genes are TRBV20-1 and TRBJ2-2; maybe TRBD2 (5 bases). CDR3 length equals 14 residues. CDR1 is DFQATT and CDR2 is SNEGSKA in the germline V gene (reference sequence). The germline V and J ends were trimmed by 5 bases and 10 bases, with 20 bases remaining between them. DNA of the CDR3: TGCAGTGCTCTTAGGACTCGCGGTGGTACGGAGCTGTTTTTT. This gives the protein CSALRTRGGTELFF.

In its sample, this clone was seen a few times. The rearrangement uses TRBV27 and TRBJ2-7; D not certain. Germline CDR1 MNHEY, CDR2 SMNVEV (reference sequence). With 6 bases removed from V and 2 bases from J, the gap between germline ends came to 8 bases. This CDR3 region has 12 residues. CDR3 protein: CASSGATYEQYF. The DNA of the CDR3 is TGTGCCAGCAGCGGAGCAACCTACGAGCAGTACTTC.

This clone was seen a handful of times. CDR3: CASKRTANYGYTF. In DNA form, the CDR3 reads TGTGCCAGTAAGAGGACAGCTAACTATGGCTACACCTTC. The chain employs TRBV19 and TRBJ1-2; D is possibly TRBD1 (6 bases). Trimming removed 7 bases from V and 0 bases from J, with 9 bases in between. This CDR3 is built from 13 residues. Germline V gives CDR1 LNHDA, CDR2 SQIVND (reference sequence). Together with reference TRBV19 and TRBJ1-2, the CDR3 gives the full variable domain: DGGITQSPKYLFRKEGQNVTLSCEQNLNHDAMYWYRQDPGQGLRLIYYSQIVNDFQKGDIAEGYSVSREKKESFPLTVTSAQKNPTAFYLCASKRTANYGYTFGSGTRLTVV.

This clone was seen many times. The sample has other DNA sequences that encode this CDR3 too. The gene calls are TRBV20-1 and TRBJ2-1; 13 nucleotides agree with TRBD2. The CDR3 is 14 amino acids. With 6 bases clipped from V and 9 bases from J, the junction kept 8 bases outside the gene matches. Per the germline V gene, CDR1 is DFQATT and CDR2 is SNEGSKA (reference sequence). Here the CDR3 reads CSASGLAGLGEQFF. The CDR3 nucleotides are TGCAGTGCCTCGGGACTAGCGGGATTGGGTGAGCAGTTCTTC.

This clone was counted a few times. Here the CDR3 reads CASSLLAGETGEQFF. For the CDR3, the DNA is TGTGCCAGCAGTCTACTAGCGGGAGAAACAGGTGAGCAGTTCTTC. The J gene is TRBJ2-1, the V gene TRBV6-5; TRBD2 agrees at 11 bases. After removal of 5 bases from V and 9 bases from J, the junction contained 9 bases not matched to a gene. Germline V gene lookup returns CDR1 MNHEY and CDR2 SVGAGI. This CDR3 is 15 amino acids long.

The chain is built from TRBV2 and TRBJ1-2; TRBD1 is a possible D gene (6 bases). The CDR3 sequence is 13 residues long. Germline V CDR1 and CDR2: SNHLY, FYNNEI. Trimming cost V 8 bases and J 3 bases, with 13 bases left between them. The CDR3 loop reads CASGPGGDYGYTF. The DNA for the CDR3 is TGTGCCAGCGGCCCGGGGGGCGACTATGGCTACACCTTC.

This clone was observed many times. J is TRBJ2-1 and V is TRBV3-1; D not certain. The V and J ends lost 3 bases and 6 bases respectively, with 12 bases between them. The CDR3 is 14 residues long. The germline V gene encodes CDR1 LGHDT and CDR2 YNNKEL (reference sequence). CDR3 amino acids: CASSQAGRGNEQFF. As DNA, the CDR3 is TGTGCCAGCAGCCAGGCCGGCCGCGGCAATGAGCAGTTCTTC.

The chain links TRBV12-3 or TRBV12-4 to TRBJ1-2; 7 bases align to TRBD1. V gave up 6 bases and J gave up 1 base; unmatched junction bases: 11. The CDR3 is made up of 16 amino acids. In nucleotides, the CDR3 is TGTGCCAGCAGCCTTGACAGGGAGGGCCTTAACTATGGCTACACCTTC. Amino acid sequence: CASSLDREGLNYGYTF.

This clone has more than one count but fewer than ten. The DNA is omitted, as the CDR3 cannot be located on it reliably, and the CDR3 follows TCRdb's listing. The chain couples TRBV2 to TRBJ1-1; TRBD1, as called in the table, went unchecked against the DNA. Looked up from germline, CDR1 is SNHLY and CDR2 is FYNNEI. The CDR3 is 14 amino acids long, termini counted. The CDR3 loop reads CAGSEVGAGTEALF.

Comments on this clone: The junction departs from the called germline gene at one end, perhaps through a read error. The genes are TRBV11-2 and TRBJ1-6, with no clear D. CDR3 length: 17 residues. Germline V lookup: CDR1 SGHAT, CDR2 FQNNGV. CDR3 bases: TGTGCCAGCAGCTTCCTCGGGCAGCGCTCCTATAATTCACCCCTACACTTT. Its translation: CASSFLGQRSYNSPLHF.

This clone is categorized as medium-sized. The genes are TRBV20-1 and TRBJ2-2; a weak D match, TRBD2 (5 bases). This CDR3 comprises 14 residues. V was trimmed by 5 bases and J by 2 bases, leaving 12 bases between them. Germline loops: CDR1 DFQATT, CDR2 SNEGSKA (reference sequence). CDR3 DNA: TGCAGTGCTGGTGGACTCCATAACACCGGGGAGCTGTTTTTT. It is translated as CSAGGLHNTGELFF.

Relative to its sample, this clone is medium-sized (0.01 to 0.1%). The genes are TRBV28 and TRBJ1-1; D is possibly TRBD1 (5 bases). V dropped 5 bases and J dropped 5 bases, with 15 bases sitting between them. The CDR3 totals 14 residues. The germline CDR1 and CDR2 sequences are MDHEN and SYDVKM. The CDR3 DNA follows: TGTGCCAGCAGTCCCGCCGGGACCAAAACTGAAGCTTTCTTT. Translation gives CASSPAGTKTEAFF.

This clone was seen repeatedly, ten times or more. The chain employs TRBV25-1 and TRBJ1-4, with 7 bases aligning to TRBD1. Germline V gives CDR1 MGHDK, CDR2 SYGVNS. The length of the CDR3 is 16 residues. The V and J ends lost 1 base and 4 bases, in that order; junction bases with no gene match: 6. The CDR3, as DNA: TGTGCCAGCAGTGAATTCGGGGGACAGTATAATGAAAAACTGTTTTTT. Translated, it gives CASSEFGGQYNEKLFF.

This sequence joins TRBV5-1 and TRBJ1-5; the D gene is possibly TRBD1 (6 bases). The V gene's germline CDR1 is SGHRS and CDR2 YFSETQ. The CDR3 is made up of 18 amino acids. V lost 0 bases and J 1 base, leaving 17 bases between the germline ends. CDR3 sequence reads: CASSLDRTAKRSNQPQHF. CDR3 bases: TGCGCCAGCAGCTTGGACCGGACAGCGAAGAGGAGCAATCAGCCCCAGCATTTT.

This clone came up once. The chain combines TRBV5-1 with TRBJ2-5, with TRBD2 identical over 10 bases. After removal of 2 bases from V and 7 bases from J, the junction contained 11 bases not matched to a gene. The CDR3 sequence is 16 residues long. Germline V CDR1 and CDR2: SGHRS, YFSETQ. Here the CDR3 reads CASSLKSGRDFATQYF. Written as DNA, the CDR3 is TGCGCCAGCAGCTTAAAAAGCGGGAGGGACTTTGCGACCCAGTACTTC.

The chain uses TRBV28 and TRBJ2-7, with 8 bases lining up with TRBD2. The CDR3 extends over 15 amino acids. Losses at the gene ends were 4 bases for V and 4 bases for J; bases not matched to a gene: 9. Germline-derived CDR1 and CDR2 are MDHEN and SYDVKM. The CDR3 region has the DNA TGTGCCAGCAGTTGGCCGGGACTAGGTAGTTACGAGCAGTACTTC. Translation: CASSWPGLGSYEQYF.

This chain uses TRBV2 with TRBJ2-5; TRBD2 might be the D (6 bases). The CDR3 extends over 13 amino acids. The germline gives CDR1 SNHLY, CDR2 FYNNEI. The germline V and J ends were trimmed by 6 bases and 7 bases, with 15 bases remaining between them. The CDR3 DNA is TGTGCCAGCAGACTAGCCGGGGATCTGACCCAGTACTTC. It is translated as CASRLAGDLTQYF.

This clone has a count of ten or more. The chain uses TRBV9 and TRBJ2-1, with D hard to call. Between the trimmed V and J ends, which lost 0 bases and 7 bases, there was a span of 8 bases. The germline gives CDR1 SGDLS, CDR2 YYNGEE. The CDR3 consists of 13 residues. Here the CDR3 DNA reads TGTGCCAGCAGCGTAGATGGAATAAATGAGCAGTTCTTC. It codes for CASSVDGINEQFF.

This clone showed up just a few times. The CDR3 DNA sequence: TGTGCCAGCAGTAGCCTAGCGGGCTTTTCCTACGAGCAGTACTTC. Translated: CASSSLAGFSYEQYF. The chain uses TRBV6-1 and TRBJ2-7; 8 bases line up with TRBD2. The CDR3 is made up of 15 amino acids. Germline V CDR1 and CDR2: MNHNS, SASEGT. V dropped 5 bases and J dropped 1; count of bases not matched to a gene: 7.

This clone was counted a single time. V is TRBV14 and J is TRBJ1-6; D unresolved. CDR3 length: 15 amino acids. Germline V gene sequence: CDR1 SGHDN, CDR2 FVKESK. V was shortened by 0 bases and J by 0 bases, with 3 bases between the two germline ends. The CDR3: CASSQDSSYNSPLHF. The CDR3 bases are TGTGCCAGCAGCCAAGATAGCTCCTATAATTCACCCCTCCACTTT.

The chain uses TRBV5-1 and TRBJ2-2; 10 bases are shared with TRBD2. V was clipped by 0 bases and J by 5 bases; unmatched bases: 13. The CDR3 consists of 19 residues. Looked up from germline, CDR1 is SGHRS and CDR2 is YFSETQ. CDR3 sequence (DNA): TGCGCCAGCAGCTTGGCCGGGCCCCTAGCGGGAGAGGGGACCGGGGAGCTGTTTTTT. This gives the protein CASSLAGPLAGEGTGELFF.

This clone was seen repeatedly, ten times or more. The chain recombines TRBV20-1 with TRBJ2-1, with TRBD2 as a possible D gene (6 bases). CDR3 size: 15 residues. V was pared by 4 bases and J by 3 bases, with 16 bases between. Germline V lookup: CDR1 DFQATT, CDR2 SNEGSKA (reference sequence). The CDR3 loop reads CSAISSGLNYNEQFF. As DNA, the CDR3 is TGCAGTGCTATCTCGTCGGGACTCAACTACAATGAGCAGTTCTTC.

By proportion, this clone is medium-sized. The chain recombines TRBV27 with TRBJ2-7; TRBD2 agrees at 7 bases. This CDR3 is 16 amino acids long. CDR1 and CDR2 from the germline V gene are MNHEY and SMNVEV (reference sequence). Losses at the gene ends were 6 bases for V and 2 bases for J; bases not matched to a gene: 13. The CDR3 DNA is TGTGCCAGCAGGAAAATCGGCGAGCGGGACGCCTACGAGCAGTACTTC. Its protein product is CASRKIGERDAYEQYF.

The J gene is TRBJ2-3, the V gene TRBV5-1; D remains ambiguous. The germline V gene encodes CDR1 SGHRS and CDR2 YFSETQ. The CDR3 extends over 11 amino acids. Deletions cut 0 bases from V and 6 bases from J, with 2 bases between. CDR3 in amino acids: CASSLGDTQYF. CDR3 coding DNA: TGCGCCAGCAGCTTGGGGGATACGCAGTATTTT. The complete variable domain, with remaining parts taken from reference TRBV5-1 and TRBJ2-3, reads KAGVTQTPRYLIKTRGQQVTLSCSPISGHRSVSWYQQTPGQGLQFLFEYFSETQRNKGNFPGRFSGRQFSNSRSEMNVSTLELGDSALYLCASSLGDTQYFGPGTRLTVL.

In this sample, this clone turned up a few times. The chain is built from TRBV6-1 and TRBJ2-7, with D tentatively TRBD1 (5 bases). V gave up 6 bases and J gave up 3 bases, with 18 bases separating them. The CDR3 loop spans 15 amino acids. Germline V gene data show CDR1 as MNHNS and CDR2 as SASEGT. The DNA of the CDR3 is TGTGCCAGCAGGGCCCCAGGGTTCGGTATCTACGAGCAGTACTTC. This sequence encodes CASRAPGFGIYEQYF.

This clone was observed at least ten times. The V gene is TRBV20-1, the J gene TRBJ2-2; D perhaps matches TRBD2 (7 bases). Deletions cut 6 bases from V and 4 bases from J, with 18 bases between. Germline V lookup: CDR1 DFQATT, CDR2 SNEGSKA (reference sequence). The CDR3 has 15 amino acids. Here the CDR3 reads CSAPREGVATGELFF. CDR3 nucleotide sequence: TGCAGTGCCCCTAGGGAGGGGGTGGCCACCGGGGAGCTGTTTTTT.

In its sample, this clone is medium-sized. The chain links TRBV28 to TRBJ1-2; 7 bases line up with TRBD1. Germline V lookup: CDR1 MDHEN, CDR2 SYDVKM. V dropped 1 base and J dropped 7; count of bases not matched to a gene: 3. This CDR3 contains 13 residues. The CDR3 region is CASSLSGGSGYTF. For the CDR3, the DNA is TGTGCCAGCAGTTTATCAGGGGGGAGTGGCTACACCTTC.

V is TRBV2 and J is TRBJ2-7; TRBD2 matches at 10 bases. The germline V gene has CDR1 SNHLY and CDR2 FYNNEI. V gave up 6 bases and J gave up 5 bases; unmatched junction bases: 7. This CDR3 has 14 residues. CDR3: CASRTGTSDHEQYF. CDR3 bases: TGTGCCAGCAGAACCGGGACTAGCGATCACGAGCAGTACTTC. Looking up the rest from reference TRBV2 and TRBJ2-7 gives the full variable domain: EPEVTQTPSHQVTQMGQEVILRCVPISNHLYFYWYRQILGQKVEFLVSFYNNEISEKSEIFDDQFSVERPDGSNFTLKIRSTKLEDSAMYFCASRTGTSDHEQYFGPGTRLTVT.

This clone was picked up many times. The CDR3, as DNA: TGTGCCAGCAGCCCGGGGACAGCTCATCCCGAGACCCAGTACTTC. Protein product: CASSPGTAHPETQYF. This chain joins TRBV3-1 and TRBJ2-5, with 7 bases identical to TRBD1. V trimming: 4 bases; J trimming: 5 bases; junction bases outside the gene matches: 10. The CDR3 extends over 15 amino acids. The V gene's germline CDR1 is LGHDT and CDR2 YNNKEL (reference sequence).

This clone was recorded at least ten times. The chain joins TRBV20-1 to TRBJ1-4; D call uncertain. CDR1 and CDR2 from the germline V gene are DFQATT and SNEGSKA (reference sequence). The CDR3 extends over 14 amino acids. V lost 4 bases, J lost 6 bases, and 15 bases lay in between. The CDR3 region is CSATNPWTDEKLFF. Written as DNA, the CDR3 is TGCAGTGCTACCAATCCTTGGACGGATGAAAAACTGTTTTTT.